The clone carrying this T cell receptor (beta chain) was picked up a small number of times. Germline assignment: CDR1 MGHDK and CDR2 SYGVNS. The CDR3 loop spans 13 amino acids. Trimming cost V 6 bases and J 4 bases, with 13 bases left between them. This sample stems from a study of T-cell reconstitution after alpha-beta-depleted transplantation in children. A TCRbeta library incorporating unique molecular identifiers was prepared. Each CDR3 protein is one row after TCRdb ran MiXCR on the PCR reads. This table holds a few hundred thousand distinct CDR3 sequences, just over 20% found once. The chain uses TRBV25-1 and TRBJ2-7, with D hard to call. Sample: PBMCs from the stem cell graft donor, taken from the stem cell graft. This receptor was taken from a human donor who donated a stem cell graft to a child with acute myeloid leukemia. The CDR3 sequence: CASSRHLLYEQYF. CDR3 coding DNA: TGTGCCAGCAGCCGACATCTCCTTTACGAGCAGTACTTC.